The 31 T cell receptor beta chains in this list originate from one sample, sequenced in a study of T-cell reconstitution after alpha-beta-depleted transplantation in children. The TCRbeta library was prepared with unique molecular identifiers. TCRdb redid the calling of the PCR reads with MiXCR, one entry per CDR3 protein. The repertoire holds about 460,000 distinct CDR3 sequences, with 9.5% to 15% as singletons. This specimen was PBMCs from the stem cell graft donor, taken from the stem cell graft. These receptor sequences come from a human donor who donated a stem cell graft to a child with combined immunodeficiency.

This clonotype has a count of ten or more. The genes are TRBV5-5 and TRBJ2-1, with 8 positions matching TRBD1. V shed 2 bases, J shed 5 bases, and the junction held 12 bases outside the gene matches. Germline CDR1 and CDR2: SGHKS and YYEKEE (reference sequence). The CDR3 has 17 residues. The DNA for the CDR3 is TGTGCCAGCAGCTTTTATGACAGGACAGGGTACCACAATGAGCAGTTCTTC. Its translation is CASSFYDRTGYHNEQFF.

This clonotype has ten or more counts. The chain is built from TRBV7-2 and TRBJ2-4, with D possibly TRBD1 on 5 matching bases. V was pared by 4 bases and J by 11 bases, with 21 bases between. Germline V gene lookup returns CDR1 SGHTA and CDR2 FQGNSA. The CDR3 is 15 residues long. The CDR3 loop is CASSSTPPGTGLQYF. Here the CDR3 DNA reads TGTGCCAGCAGCTCCACACCTCCGGGTACAGGCCTTCAGTACTTC.

This clonotype came up a few times. Mismatch with germline at one junction end may stem from a read error. The V call is TRBV11-3, the J call TRBJ2-1, with D hard to call. The CDR3 sequence is 13 residues long. In germline, CDR1 is SGHNT, CDR2 YENEEA. This CDR3 reads CASSLDRPREQFF. CDR3 nucleotides: TGTGCCAGCAGCCTAGACCGACCTAGAGAGCAGTTCTTC.

The genes are TRBV2 and TRBJ1-5; 9 nucleotides agree with TRBD1. CDR1 SNHLY and CDR2 FYNNEI come from the germline V gene. V lost 11 bases and J lost 5; bases outside the gene matches: 7. The CDR3 is 13 residues long. CDR3 amino acids: CACWTGVHQPQHF. Written as DNA, the CDR3 is TGTGCCTGCTGGACAGGGGTTCATCAGCCCCAGCATTTT.

This clonotype was recorded at least ten times. V gene TRBV6-5 combines with J gene TRBJ2-1; D possibly corresponds to TRBD2 (5 bases). Trimming stripped 6 bases from V and 5 bases from J, with 20 bases between. From germline, CDR1 is MNHEY and CDR2 SVGAGI. The CDR3 sequence is 16 residues long. The CDR3 DNA is TGTGCCAGCAGCCTTGCGGGCTACCTTAACAACAATGAGCAGTTCTTC. Translated: CASSLAGYLNNNEQFF.

This chain connects TRBV10-3 to TRBJ2-3; either TRBD1 or TRBD2 may supply D (5 bases each). V lost 4 bases, J lost 0 bases, and 11 bases lay in between. This CDR3 contains 15 residues. The germline gives CDR1 ENHRY, CDR2 SYGVKD. In DNA form, the CDR3 reads TGTGCCATCAGTGGGGACCTGGCTAGCACAGATACGCAGTATTTT. Translation: CAISGDLASTDTQYF.

This clonotype was seen a few times. This rearrangement joins TRBV7-2 to TRBJ2-5; perhaps TRBD2 as D (5 bases). Trimming stripped 0 bases from V and 2 bases from J, with 16 bases between. The CDR3 has 17 amino acids. Germline V gene lookup returns CDR1 SGHTA and CDR2 FQGNSA. The CDR3 sequence is CASSLAYHGVMQETQYF. The CDR3 DNA reads TGTGCCAGCAGCTTAGCCTACCACGGGGTAATGCAAGAGACCCAGTACTTC.

V and J are TRBV6-1 and TRBJ2-1, with D tentatively TRBD1 or TRBD2 (5 bases each). The CDR3 is made up of 11 amino acids. V was trimmed by 6 bases and J by 7 bases, leaving 7 bases between them. CDR1 and CDR2 from the germline V gene are MNHNS and SASEGT. The DNA for the CDR3 is TGTGCCAGCAGGGGGGTAAATGAGCAGTTCTTC. Protein sequence: CASRGVNEQFF.

This clonotype was observed a few times. This chain joins TRBV10-3 and TRBJ2-1, with no clear D. The CDR3 sequence is 15 residues long. V gave up 0 bases and J gave up 5 bases, with 11 bases separating them. Germline CDR1 and CDR2: ENHRY and SYGVKD. This CDR3 is CAISESGRSDNEQFF. The CDR3 bases are TGTGCCATCAGTGAGTCTGGTAGAAGTGACAATGAGCAGTTCTTC.

There are a few counts of this clonotype. The chain joins TRBV7-2 to TRBJ1-5; no clear D gene. CDR3 size: 14 residues. CDR1 and CDR2 (germline): SGHTA, FQGNSA. V lost 5 bases and J lost 5, with 13 bases in between. The CDR3 is CASSRLHTDQPQHF. The CDR3 nucleotides read TGTGCCAGCAGCCGACTGCACACCGATCAGCCCCAGCATTTT. The variable domain in full, completed from reference TRBV7-2 and TRBJ1-5, reads GAGVSQSPSNKVTEKGKDVELRCDPISGHTALYWYRQSLGQGLEFLIYFQGNSAPDKSGLPSDRFSAERTGGSVSTLTIQRTQQEDSAVYLCASSRLHTDQPQHFGDGTRLSIL.

The gene calls are TRBV3-1 and TRBJ2-1; D not resolved. V lost 3 bases and J lost 7, with 16 bases in between. CDR3 size: 15 residues. CDR1 and CDR2 (germline): LGHDT, YNNKEL (reference sequence). CDR3 in amino acids: CASSQLLTYLNEQFF. The CDR3 bases are TGTGCCAGCAGCCAGTTGCTTACCTACCTAAATGAGCAGTTCTTC.

This chain connects TRBV24-1 to TRBJ2-3; TRBD1 matches at 7 bases. Germline CDR1 reads KGHDR; CDR2 reads SFDVKD. V was clipped by 8 bases and J by 4 bases; unmatched bases: 11. CDR3 length: 15 residues. The CDR3 nucleotides read TGTGCCACCACCCGACAGGGCCGGAGGTCAGATACGCAGTATTTT. As protein: CATTRQGRRSDTQYF.

This clonotype has a handful of counts. In DNA, the CDR3 is TGCGCCAGCAGCTTGGACAGTTCTTCAGGGGATACGCAGTATTTT. Residues: CASSLDSSSGDTQYF. The chain has TRBV5-1 and TRBJ2-3; a weak D match, TRBD1 (5 bases). V lost 0 bases to trimming and J lost 6 bases, with 14 bases between them. The length of the CDR3 is 15 residues. Germline loops: CDR1 SGHRS, CDR2 YFSETQ. Supplemented by reference TRBV5-1 and TRBJ2-3, the full variable domain reads KAGVTQTPRYLIKTRGQQVTLSCSPISGHRSVSWYQQTPGQGLQFLFEYFSETQRNKGNFPGRFSGRQFSNSRSEMNVSTLELGDSALYLCASSLDSSSGDTQYFGPGTRLTVL.

Here the CDR3 reads CASSPSTSGNQDEQFF. In nucleotides, the CDR3 is TGTGCCAGCTCACCATCCACAAGCGGGAACCAGGATGAGCAGTTCTTC. The chain uses TRBV18 and TRBJ2-1; 7 bases fit TRBD2. This CDR3 has 16 amino acids. V was pared by 2 bases and J by 8 bases, with 12 bases of the junction left unmatched. In germline, CDR1 is KGHSH, CDR2 LQKENI.

The sample holds one count of this clonotype. Written as DNA, the CDR3 is TGCAGCGTTGAATGGGGACGGATTCAAGAGACCCAGTACTTC. Amino acid sequence: CSVEWGRIQETQYF. V gene TRBV29-1 combines with J gene TRBJ2-5; D is perhaps TRBD1 or TRBD2 (5 bases each). The CDR3 consists of 14 residues. Germline lookup yields CDR1 SQVTM and CDR2 ANQGSEA. Between the trimmed V and J ends, which lost 2 bases and 2 bases, there was a span of 12 bases.

The sample holds many counts of this clonotype. V and J are TRBV15 and TRBJ2-1, with TRBD2 matching over 10 bases. V was pared by 5 bases and J by 2 bases, with 6 bases of the junction left unmatched. CDR3 length equals 16 residues. Germline-derived CDR1 and CDR2 are LNHNV and YYDKDF (reference sequence). In DNA form, the CDR3 reads TGTGCCACCAGCGGGAGACTAGCGGGCGCCTACAATGAGCAGTTCTTC. Translated: CATSGRLAGAYNEQFF.

This clonotype was detected many times. The CDR3 DNA is TGCGCCAGCAGCCCCCTGGGGGAGAACACTGAAGCTTTCTTT. The encoded protein is CASSPLGENTEAFF. This rearrangement joins TRBV5-1 to TRBJ1-1; D is perhaps TRBD1 (5 bases). The CDR3 sequence is 14 residues long. The V and J ends lost 4 bases and 1 base respectively, with 11 bases between them. CDR1 is SGHRS, CDR2 YFSETQ, per germline.

This clonotype was observed many times. The rearrangement links TRBV21-1 to TRBJ2-5. TRBV21-1 is labeled a pseudogene. This CDR3 region has 15 residues. The CDR3 sequence: CASSKVEAEQETQYF. For the CDR3, the DNA is TGTGCCAGCAGCAAAGTAGAGGCGGAGCAAGAGACCCAGTACTTC.

The V gene is TRBV7-8, the J gene TRBJ1-2, with D tentatively TRBD1 (5 bases). The V gene lost 8 bases and the J gene lost 0 bases, with 16 bases spanning the gap. The CDR3 runs 15 residues. The germline gives CDR1 SGHVS, CDR2 FQNEAQ. CDR3 sequence (DNA): TGTGCCAGCTCTTACGGGGGGGAGACTAACTATGGCTACACCTTC. This encodes CASSYGGETNYGYTF.

This clonotype has just a few counts. CDR3 in amino acids: CASMLEGQGHNSPLHF. CDR3 bases: TGTGCCAGCATGCTGGAAGGACAGGGACATAATTCACCCCTCCACTTT. This chain links TRBV6-1 with TRBJ1-6; 8 nucleotides agree with TRBD1. Germline CDR1 and CDR2: MNHNS and SASEGT. The ends lost 7 bases at V and 5 bases at J; junction bases unmatched: 10. CDR3 length: 16 amino acids.

The chain recombines TRBV28 with TRBJ2-7, with D possibly being TRBD1 or TRBD2 (5 bases each). The V end was cut by 4 bases, the J end by 7 bases, with 20 bases between. This CDR3 contains 15 residues. Germline V lookup: CDR1 MDHEN, CDR2 SYDVKM. The CDR3 sequence: CASSSTGTTRREQYF. The CDR3 DNA is TGTGCCAGCAGTTCCACCGGGACCACCAGACGAGAGCAGTACTTC.

This chain links TRBV4-3 with TRBJ2-5, with 11 bases that match TRBD2. The germline CDR1 and CDR2 sequences are LGHNA and YSLEER. The ends lost 2 bases at V and 1 base at J; junction bases unmatched: 9. This CDR3 has 18 residues. The CDR3 loop is CASSQSRTTSGVQETQYF. The DNA of the CDR3 is TGCGCCAGCAGCCAATCAAGAACGACTAGCGGGGTCCAAGAGACCCAGTACTTC.

V gene TRBV20-1 combines with J gene TRBJ2-3; no reliable D call. From germline, CDR1 is DFQATT and CDR2 SNEGSKA (reference sequence). The CDR3 runs to 14 residues. Trimming shortened V by 4 bases and J by 1 base, and 12 bases separated the two germline ends. In DNA form, the CDR3 reads TGCAGTGCTATCAATCAGGCTGGCACAGATACGCAGTATTTT. This gives the protein CSAINQAGTDTQYF.

In its sample, this clonotype was seen a few times. The V call is TRBV18, the J call TRBJ2-3, with D possibly TRBD2 on 6 matching bases. Germline assignment: CDR1 KGHSH and CDR2 LQKENI. The CDR3 runs to 15 residues. V dropped 5 bases and J dropped 3 bases, with 15 bases sitting between them. As DNA, the CDR3 is TGTGCCAGCTCAGTCTTACCGGGACTTACAGATACGCAGTATTTT. Its protein product is CASSVLPGLTDTQYF.

This clonotype has only a few counts. This rearrangement joins TRBV27 to TRBJ2-1, with 10 bases fitting TRBD1. With V trimmed by 5 bases and J by 8 bases, 6 bases remained unmatched. The germline V gene has CDR1 MNHEY and CDR2 SMNVEV (reference sequence). CDR3 length: 14 amino acids. CDR3 sequence: CASSPGTGADEQFF. Here the CDR3 DNA reads TGTGCCAGCAGTCCCGGGACAGGGGCCGATGAGCAGTTCTTC.

The V and J genes are TRBV1 and TRBJ1-1. TRBV1 is a documented pseudogene. CDR3 length: 14 residues. The CDR3 sequence: CTSSQGPANTEAFF. The DNA of the CDR3 is TGCACCAGCAGCCAAGGTCCGGCGAACACTGAAGCTTTCTTT.

V is TRBV12-3 or TRBV12-4 and J is TRBJ2-7; D is possibly TRBD2 (7 bases). Trimming stripped 3 bases from V and 6 bases from J, with 15 bases between. This CDR3 contains 14 residues. As DNA, the CDR3 is TGTGCCAGCAGTTTCCGGGGGGCCCTGCGCGAGCAGTACTTC. It codes for CASSFRGALREQYF.

The chain combines TRBV7-8 with TRBJ2-2; 7 bases are shared with TRBD2. With 5 bases clipped from V and 4 bases from J, the junction kept 7 bases outside the gene matches. The length of the CDR3 is 15 residues. Germline CDR1 is SGHVS and CDR2 is FQNEAQ. CDR3: CASSRSGTGTGELFF. Written as DNA, the CDR3 is TGTGCCAGCAGCCGAAGCGGGACGGGCACCGGGGAGCTGTTTTTT.

V gene TRBV5-1 combines with J gene TRBJ2-1, with 7 bases that match TRBD1. CDR3 length: 13 residues. V lost 4 bases, J lost 7 bases, and 5 bases stayed unmatched. Germline assignment: CDR1 SGHRS and CDR2 YFSETQ. CDR3 DNA: TGCGCCAGCAGCATGGGACAGTGGAATGAGCAGTTCTTC. This sequence encodes CASSMGQWNEQFF. Full variable domain (missing parts from reference TRBV5-1 and TRBJ2-1): KAGVTQTPRYLIKTRGQQVTLSCSPISGHRSVSWYQQTPGQGLQFLFEYFSETQRNKGNFPGRFSGRQFSNSRSEMNVSTLELGDSALYLCASSMGQWNEQFFGPGTRLTVL.

V and J are TRBV4-2 and TRBJ2-3; D unclear. V was pared by 0 bases and J by 2 bases, with 9 bases between. The length of the CDR3 is 15 residues. Germline values: CDR1 LGHNA, CDR2 YNFKEQ. Written as DNA, the CDR3 is TGTGCCAGCAGCCAAGAAGGCCGCCCCACAGATACGCAGTATTTT. Translating it yields CASSQEGRPTDTQYF.

This clonotype was seen only a few times. The chain employs TRBV20-1 and TRBJ2-1; possible D gene TRBD2, 7 bases. Trimming removed 6 bases from V and 4 bases from J, with 16 bases in between. Looked up from germline, CDR1 is DFQATT and CDR2 is SNEGSKA (reference sequence). The CDR3 has 14 amino acids. The CDR3 loop reads CSASRGGAYNEQFF. The CDR3, as DNA: TGCAGTGCCTCGCGAGGGGGGGCTTACAATGAGCAGTTCTTC.